Described below is a single TCR beta chain sequence and its context. The antigen is undetermined. V dropped 2 bases and J dropped 4; count of bases not matched to a gene: 3. CDR3 length equals 14 residues. Germline CDR1 SGHRS, CDR2 YFSETQ. Via MiXCR, TCRdb re-called the 5' RACE reads, giving one row per CDR3 protein. The sample yields tens of thousands of distinct CDR3 sequences, roughly 22% seen once. Broader study findings: The larger cohort examined one V-J beta rearrangement, not whole repertoires. Tumor-infiltrating Treg TCR alpha and beta sequences overlapped most with tumor naive CD4+ T cells, then blood naive.

Sequenced sample: tumor-infiltrating naive CD4+ T cells sorted from the breast tumor. Stated subset: naive CD4+ T cells, CD4+CD45RA+CD25-. This receptor was obtained from a female donor with breast cancer. The chain has TRBV5-1 and TRBJ2-5; 9 bases fit TRBD1. CDR3 in amino acids: CASSLQDRGETQYF. The DNA of the CDR3 is TGCGCCAGCAGCTTACAGGACAGGGGAGAGACCCAGTACTTC. Full variable domain (rest looked up from reference TRBV5-1 and TRBJ2-5): KAGVTQTPRYLIKTRGQQVTLSCSPISGHRSVSWYQQTPGQGLQFLFEYFSETQRNKGNFPGRFSGRQFSNSRSEMNVSTLELGDSALYLCASSLQDRGETQYFGPGTRLLVL.